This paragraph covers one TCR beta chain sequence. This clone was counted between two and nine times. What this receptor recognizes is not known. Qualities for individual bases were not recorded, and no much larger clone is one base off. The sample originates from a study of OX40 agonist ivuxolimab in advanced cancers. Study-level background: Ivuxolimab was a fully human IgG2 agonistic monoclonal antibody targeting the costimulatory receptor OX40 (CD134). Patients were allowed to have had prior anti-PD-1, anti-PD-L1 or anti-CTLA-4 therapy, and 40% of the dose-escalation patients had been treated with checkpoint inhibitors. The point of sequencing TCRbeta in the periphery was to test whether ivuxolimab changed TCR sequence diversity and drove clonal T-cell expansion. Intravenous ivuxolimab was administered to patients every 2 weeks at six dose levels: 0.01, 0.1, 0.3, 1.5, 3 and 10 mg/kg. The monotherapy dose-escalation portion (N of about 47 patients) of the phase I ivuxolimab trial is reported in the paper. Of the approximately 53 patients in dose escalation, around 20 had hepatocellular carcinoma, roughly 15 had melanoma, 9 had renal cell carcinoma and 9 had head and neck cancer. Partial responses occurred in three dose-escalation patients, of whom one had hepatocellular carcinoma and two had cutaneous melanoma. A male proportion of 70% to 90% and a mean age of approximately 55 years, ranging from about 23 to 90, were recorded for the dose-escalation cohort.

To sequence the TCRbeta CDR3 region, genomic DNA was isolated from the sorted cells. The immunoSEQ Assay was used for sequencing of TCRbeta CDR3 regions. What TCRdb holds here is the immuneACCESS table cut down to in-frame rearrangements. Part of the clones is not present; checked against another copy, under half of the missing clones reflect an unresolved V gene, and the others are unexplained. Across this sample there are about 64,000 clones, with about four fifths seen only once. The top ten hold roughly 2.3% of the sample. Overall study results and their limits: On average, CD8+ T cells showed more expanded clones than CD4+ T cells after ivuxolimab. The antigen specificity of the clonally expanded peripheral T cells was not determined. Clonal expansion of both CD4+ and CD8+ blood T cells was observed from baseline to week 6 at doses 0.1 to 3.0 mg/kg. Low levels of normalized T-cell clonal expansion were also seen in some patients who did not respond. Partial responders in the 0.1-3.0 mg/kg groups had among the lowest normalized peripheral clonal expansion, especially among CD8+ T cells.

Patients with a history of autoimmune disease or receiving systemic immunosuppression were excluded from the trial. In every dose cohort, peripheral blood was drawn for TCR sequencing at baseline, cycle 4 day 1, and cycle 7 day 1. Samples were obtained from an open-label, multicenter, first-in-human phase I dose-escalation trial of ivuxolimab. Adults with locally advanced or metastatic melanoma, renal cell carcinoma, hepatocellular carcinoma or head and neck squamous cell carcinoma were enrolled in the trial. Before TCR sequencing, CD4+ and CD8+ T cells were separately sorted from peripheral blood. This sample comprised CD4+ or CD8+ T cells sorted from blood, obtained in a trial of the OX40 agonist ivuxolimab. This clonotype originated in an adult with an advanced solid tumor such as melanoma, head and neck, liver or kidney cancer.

The DNA sequence reads TGCGCCAGCAGCTTCGAGGGGGCGGGTGAGCAGTTCTTC. The resulting protein is CASSFEGAGEQFF. The rearranged chain carries TRBV5-1 and TRBJ2-1; TRBD1 fits 7 bases in the junction. According to the germline V gene, CDR1 reads SGHRS and CDR2 reads YFSETQ. V has 2 bases trimmed and J has 9 bases trimmed; junction bases matching no gene number 5. The CDR3, from cysteine to phenylalanine, totals 13 residues. Only the CDR3 part of the read is kept: 39 bases, read in frame from the first base.